This T cell receptor beta chain was profiled in a study of PD-1 blockade in classical Hodgkin lymphoma. Assay: immunoSEQ multiplex PCR; the TCRdb copy retains only in-frame clones and omits some. The profile covers approximately 150,000 clones, with about four fifths appearing a single time and 9.2% taken by the ten largest. There was relapse after autologous stem cell transplantation in every patient, and there was variation in brentuximab vedotin exposure. V lost 0 bases, J lost 6 bases, and 17 bases lay in between. Germline V lookup: CDR1 MNHEY, CDR2 SVGAGI. The CDR3 is 16 residues long. This chain uses TRBV6-5 with TRBJ1-2; D not certain. Sequenced material: peripheral blood mononuclear cells (PBMCs), taken before the second cycle of nivolumab. This receptor was taken from a human donor with classical Hodgkin lymphoma. The CDR3 loop reads CASSYSSSSSGDGYTF. The CDR3 DNA sequence: TGTGCCAGCAGTTACTCGAGTAGCTCCAGCGGTGATGGCTACACCTTC.